This TCR beta chain was captured by sequencing in a study of early T cells in non-severe SARS-CoV-2 infection. Looking at the study overall: Bulk RNA from unsorted whole blood was sequenced; chains were unpaired.

The table lists this clonotype with many counts. From the 5' RACE reads, TCRdb called clonotypes with MiXCR, one entry per CDR3 protein. Among approximately 50,000 distinct CDR3 sequences listed, around 7.7% were seen once. The CDR3 loop spans 14 amino acids. Trimming cost V 0 bases and J 5 bases, with 13 bases left between them. CDR1 is DFQATT and CDR2 is SNEGSKA in the germline V gene (reference sequence). The specimen sequenced was whole blood. The source of this sequence is an adult who was a healthcare worker with PCR-confirmed SARS-CoV-2 infection or an uninfected control (not recorded which). The V gene is TRBV20-1, the J gene TRBJ1-2; perhaps TRBD1 as D (5 bases). The CDR3 reads CSARDPQGGYGYTF. CDR3 nucleotides: TGCAGTGCTAGAGATCCCCAGGGAGGGTATGGCTACACCTTC.